These 11 T cell receptor beta chains originate from one sample sequenced in a study of blood T cell repertoires in COVID-19. Sequencing used immunoSEQ multiplex PCR; TCRdb keeps in-frame clones, though not all of them. The repertoire has about 51,000 clones, more than 85% of them found once; the top ten carry 3% to 4%. Sequencing was carried out using peripheral blood. Source of these receptors: a man aged 45-65 years with acute or convalescent COVID-19.

This clone was seen a handful of times. The chain is built from TRBV5-5 and TRBJ1-2; D not resolved. CDR3 length: 13 residues. The V gene's germline CDR1 is SGHKS and CDR2 YYEKEE (reference sequence). V lost 2 bases, J lost 5 bases, and 10 bases lay in between. This CDR3 reads CASSFLVDYGYTF. The CDR3 DNA reads TGTGCCAGCAGCTTTTTAGTCGATTATGGCTACACCTTC. Variable domain in full (rest from reference TRBV5-5 and TRBJ1-2): DAGVTQSPTHLIKTRGQQVTLRCSPISGHKSVSWYQQVLGQGPQFIFQYYEKEERGRGNFPDRFSARQFPNYSSELNVNALLLGDSALYLCASSFLVDYGYTFGSGTRLTVV.

The CDR3 sequence is CASSQGRGQAYEQYF. In DNA form, the CDR3 reads TGCGCCAGCAGCCAAGGAAGGGGGCAGGCCTACGAGCAGTACTTC. The chain combines TRBV4-1 with TRBJ2-7, with 7 bases aligning to TRBD1. Germline V gene data show CDR1 as MGHRA and CDR2 as YSYEKL. The V gene end was trimmed by 1 base and the J gene end by 2 bases; junction bases not matched to a gene: 5. CDR3 length: 15 residues.

This chain links TRBV11-2 with TRBJ2-1; 14 nucleotides align to TRBD2. The CDR3 sequence is 18 residues long. V trimming: 2 bases; J trimming: 1 base; junction bases outside the gene matches: 4. CDR1 is SGHAT and CDR2 is FQNNGV in the germline V gene. The CDR3 loop is CASSLQTSGGGSYNEQFF. CDR3 in DNA: TGTGCCAGCAGCTTACAGACTAGCGGGGGGGGTTCCTACAATGAGCAGTTCTTC.

The chain employs TRBV10-2 and TRBJ2-7; possibly TRBD1 for D (7 bases). CDR3 size: 11 residues. Trimming removed 8 bases from V and 4 bases from J, with 9 bases in between. CDR1 and CDR2 from the germline V gene are WSHSY and SAAADI. The CDR3 protein is CASSGGYEQYF. DNA of the CDR3: TGCGCCAGCTCAGGGGGGTACGAGCAGTACTTC.

The chain recombines TRBV11-2 with TRBJ1-1; D perhaps matches TRBD1 (5 bases). Per germline, CDR1 SGHAT and CDR2 FQNNGV. V dropped 3 bases and J dropped 3 bases, with 5 bases sitting between them. The CDR3 loop spans 12 amino acids. CDR3 residues: CASSLGHTEAFF. CDR3 nucleotides: TGTGCCAGCAGCTTGGGGCACACTGAAGCTTTCTTT.

CDR3 in DNA: TGTGCCAGTAGTATGACTGGGCGAGGGAACATTCAGTACTTC. As protein: CASSMTGRGNIQYF. The chain is built from TRBV19 and TRBJ2-4, with a weak D call TRBD2 (5 bases). With 3 bases removed from V and 7 bases from J, the gap between germline ends came to 13 bases. Germline CDR1 and CDR2: LNHDA and SQIVND (reference sequence). CDR3 length equals 14 residues.

This rearrangement joins TRBV10-3 to TRBJ1-6; no reliable D call. V lost 2 bases and J 7 bases, leaving 12 bases between the germline ends. The CDR3 length is 15 residues. Germline-derived CDR1 and CDR2 are ENHRY and SYGVKD. CDR3 sequence (DNA): TGTGCCATCAGTGAGCCGTCGGGGTCAAATTCACCCCTCCACTTT. It translates to CAISEPSGSNSPLHF.

The V gene is TRBV6-2 or TRBV6-3, the J gene TRBJ2-3, with D tentatively TRBD2 (5 bases). V lost 5 bases and J 8 bases, leaving 14 bases between the germline ends. The CDR3 length is 13 residues. Germline V gene sequence: CDR1 MNHEY, CDR2 SVGEGT. The CDR3 bases are TGTGCCAGCAGTGTCACTAGTTCTGGTACGCAGTATTTT. This sequence encodes CASSVTSSGTQYF.

The sample holds a few counts of this clone. CDR3 nucleotides: TGTGCCAGCAGTTTCGGGGGAGCACTAACCTACGAGCAGTACTTC. It translates to CASSFGGALTYEQYF. The chain carries TRBV5-4 and TRBJ2-7, with D tentatively TRBD2 (6 bases). The CDR3 runs to 15 residues. Germline lookup yields CDR1 SGHNT and CDR2 YYREEE (reference sequence). The germline V and J ends were trimmed by 5 bases and 2 bases, with 17 bases remaining between them.

V is TRBV7-3 and J is TRBJ2-5; maybe TRBD1 (5 bases). Trimming removed 1 base from V and 5 bases from J, with 14 bases in between. The CDR3 has 15 residues. Germline loops: CDR1 SGHTA, CDR2 FQGTGA. This CDR3 is CASSLSPIGAETQYF. The CDR3 region has the DNA TGTGCCAGCAGCTTAAGCCCCATAGGGGCCGAGACCCAGTACTTC.

J is TRBJ2-1 and V is TRBV18, with a possible D match to TRBD1 (6 bases). The V end lost 2 bases, the J end lost 3 bases, and 8 bases lay between the germline ends. The germline CDR1 and CDR2 sequences are KGHSH and LQKENI. The CDR3 totals 14 residues. CDR3 sequence (DNA): TGTGCCAGCTCACCAGGACAGAACTACAATGAGCAGTTCTTC. It translates to CASSPGQNYNEQFF.